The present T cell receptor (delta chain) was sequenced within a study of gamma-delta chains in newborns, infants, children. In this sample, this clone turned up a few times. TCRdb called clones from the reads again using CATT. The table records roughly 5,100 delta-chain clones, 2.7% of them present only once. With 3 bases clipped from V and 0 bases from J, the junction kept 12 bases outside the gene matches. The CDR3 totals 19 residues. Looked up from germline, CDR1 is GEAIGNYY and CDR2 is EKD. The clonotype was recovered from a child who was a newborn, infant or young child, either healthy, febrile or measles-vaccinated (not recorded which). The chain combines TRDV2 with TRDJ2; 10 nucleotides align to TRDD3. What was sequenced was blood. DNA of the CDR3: TGTGCCTGTGACGCGACTGGGGGGATACGCGGGGCTTTGACAGCACAACTCTTCTTT. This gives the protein CACDATGGIRGALTAQLFF.